This passage covers 24 T cell receptor beta chains from one sample sequenced in a study of PD-1 blockade in classical Hodgkin lymphoma. TCRdb's table, derived via immunoSEQ multiplex PCR, lists solely in-frame clones and lacks some. The table has around 99,000 clones, 81% seen once. Every patient was affected by relapse after autologous stem cell transplantation, while exposure to brentuximab vedotin was not uniform. Sequenced material: peripheral blood mononuclear cells (PBMCs), taken before the second cycle of nivolumab. These receptors were obtained from a human donor with classical Hodgkin lymphoma.

The rearrangement links TRBV7-6 to TRBJ2-1, with TRBD2 matching 7 bases. The CDR3 length is 16 residues. The J segment lost 0 bases and the V segment lost 6 bases, leaving 8 bases of the junction unmatched. Germline lookup yields CDR1 SGHVS and CDR2 FNYEAQ. The CDR3 spells CASSGAAGSSYNEQFF. As DNA, the CDR3 is TGTGCCAGCAGTGGGGCAGCGGGGAGCTCCTACAATGAGCAGTTCTTC.

The V and J genes are TRBV7-2 and TRBJ2-1; unclear D gene. Germline-derived CDR1 and CDR2 are SGHTA and FQGNSA. V was clipped by 0 bases and J by 0 bases, with 6 bases between them. The CDR3 length is 15 residues. CDR3 in DNA: TGTGCCAGCAGCTTAGCTATAAGCTCCTACAATGAGCAGTTCTTC. It specifies CASSLAISSYNEQFF. The variable domain in full, with the rest retrieved from reference TRBV7-2 and TRBJ2-1, is GAGVSQSPSNKVTEKGKDVELRCDPISGHTALYWYRQSLGQGLEFLIYFQGNSAPDKSGLPSDRFSAERTGGSVSTLTIQRTQQEDSAVYLCASSLAISSYNEQFFGPGTRLTVL.

This clone was seen only once. The J gene is TRBJ2-1, the V gene TRBV4-1, with D uncertain. CDR3 length: 14 residues. Germline CDR1 MGHRA, CDR2 YSYEKL. The V and J ends lost 0 bases and 2 bases respectively, with 5 bases between them. The CDR3 DNA reads as TGCGCCAGCAGCCAAGATGCTACCTACAATGAGCAGTTCTTC. Translation: CASSQDATYNEQFF.

V usage is TRBV9 and J usage is TRBJ1-2, with a tentative D call TRBD1 (5 bases). The CDR3 is 11 residues long. Between the trimmed V and J ends, which lost 7 bases and 9 bases, there was a span of 13 bases. Germline V gene lookup returns CDR1 SGDLS and CDR2 YYNGEE. In DNA, the CDR3 is TGTGCCAGCGCCGACGTGGGACGCTACACCTTC. Translating it yields CASADVGRYTF.

This chain connects TRBV16 to TRBJ2-3; 11 nucleotides align to TRBD2. V was pared by 2 bases and J by 0 bases, with 7 bases of the junction left unmatched. This CDR3 contains 18 residues. Per the germline V gene, CDR1 is KGHSY and CDR2 is FQNENV. The CDR3 coding sequence is TGTGCCAGCAGCCAACCCGGGACTAGCGGCCTTAGCACAGATACGCAGTATTTT. The encoded protein is CASSQPGTSGLSTDTQYF.

This clone was found a few times. V is TRBV10-3 and J is TRBJ2-3, with D unresolved. Germline loops: CDR1 ENHRY, CDR2 SYGVKD. V shed 4 bases and J shed 0 bases, with 5 bases lying between them. This CDR3 has 13 amino acids. CDR3 DNA sequence: TGTGCCATCAGTGCGGCAAGCACAGATACGCAGTATTTT. Protein product: CAISAASTDTQYF.

The rearrangement uses TRBV7-2 and TRBJ2-1; D is possibly TRBD2 (6 bases). Germline V gene sequence: CDR1 SGHTA, CDR2 FQGNSA. This CDR3 comprises 15 residues. V dropped 0 bases and J dropped 5 bases, with 11 bases sitting between them. The CDR3 region is CASSLAVLAHNEQFF. The CDR3 nucleotides are TGTGCCAGCAGCTTAGCGGTCCTAGCGCACAATGAGCAGTTCTTC.

This sequence joins TRBV6-6 and TRBJ1-5, with D perhaps matching TRBD1 (5 bases). This CDR3 contains 13 residues. In germline, CDR1 is MNHNY, CDR2 SVGAGI (reference sequence). The V gene lost 7 bases and the J gene lost 6 bases, with 13 bases spanning the gap. CDR3 sequence reads: CASTPSGGQPQHF. CDR3 bases: TGTGCCAGCACCCCCAGTGGGGGTCAGCCCCAGCATTTT.

This chain uses TRBV2 with TRBJ1-5; TRBD1 agrees at 10 bases. The CDR3 length is 15 residues. V lost 6 bases and J lost 6; bases outside the gene matches: 8. CDR1 and CDR2 from the germline V gene are SNHLY and FYNNEI. CDR3 DNA sequence: TGTGCCAGCAGCCCGACAGGGGGCGAGGGTCAGCCCCAGCATTTT. It yields the protein CASSPTGGEGQPQHF.

This clone has more than one count but fewer than ten. CDR3 sequence: CASGSGTGADTQYF. CDR3 nucleotides: TGTGCTAGTGGTTCCGGGACAGGGGCAGATACGCAGTATTTT. The chain joins TRBV12-5 to TRBJ2-3, with 10 bases lining up with TRBD1. The CDR3 loop spans 14 amino acids. The junction had 2 bases not matched to a gene; V was cut back by 4 bases and J by 4 bases. CDR1 is LGHNT and CDR2 is FRNRAP in the germline V gene.

This clone has a handful of counts. The chain couples TRBV14 to TRBJ2-5; D call uncertain. The ends were cut back, 6 bases at V and 2 bases at J, with 7 bases in the middle. The CDR3 extends over 12 amino acids. CDR1 SGHDN and CDR2 FVKESK come from the germline V gene. CDR3 sequence: CASRMEQETQYF. DNA for the CDR3: TGTGCCAGCAGGATGGAGCAAGAGACCCAGTACTTC.

V and J are TRBV7-9 and TRBJ2-7, with a tentative D call TRBD2 (5 bases). CDR3 length: 12 residues. Trimming left V 4 bases short and J 8 bases short, with 12 bases between. The V gene's germline CDR1 is SEHNR and CDR2 FQNEAQ (reference sequence). This chain's CDR3 is CASSSGSGQQYF. The CDR3 nucleotides are TGTGCCAGCAGCTCCGGCAGCGGACAGCAGTACTTC. The variable domain in full, with the rest retrieved from reference TRBV7-9 and TRBJ2-7, is DTGVSQNPRHKITKRGQNVTFRCDPISEHNRLYWYRQTLGQGPEFLTYFQNEAQLEKSRLLSDRFSAERPKGSFSTLEIQRTEQGDSAMYLCASSSGSGQQYFGPGTRLTVT.

V and J are TRBV7-8 and TRBJ2-1; possible D gene TRBD1, 6 bases. The ends were cut back, 7 bases at V and 7 bases at J, with 20 bases in the middle. The CDR3 length is 15 residues. Germline V CDR1 and CDR2: SGHVS, FQNEAQ. The CDR3: CASMLSTGQKNEQFF. For the CDR3, the DNA is TGTGCCAGCATGTTATCGACAGGTCAGAAGAATGAGCAGTTCTTC. The variable domain in full, with the rest retrieved from reference TRBV7-8 and TRBJ2-1, is GAGVSQSPRYKVAKRGQDVALRCDPISGHVSLFWYQQALGQGPEFLTYFQNEAQLDKSGLPSDRFFAERPEGSVSTLKIQRTQQEDSAVYLCASMLSTGQKNEQFFGPGTRLTVL.

CDR3 protein: CASSNSPKDGDYEQYF. The CDR3 DNA reads as TGTGCCAGCAGCAATTCCCCAAAAGACGGAGACTACGAGCAGTACTTC. This chain uses TRBV21-1 with TRBJ2-7; the table's D gene call, TRBD2, was not cross checked with the DNA. TRBV21-1 is a recognized pseudogene. This CDR3 spans 16 amino acids.

This clone came up a few times. The J gene is TRBJ2-5, the V gene TRBV7-2; tentatively, D is TRBD2 (6 bases). V was cut by 6 bases and J by 1 base, with 9 bases left in between. Germline V lookup: CDR1 SGHTA, CDR2 FQGNSA. This CDR3 comprises 13 residues. The CDR3 region is CASRVGLQETQYF. CDR3 sequence (DNA): TGTGCCAGCAGGGTGGGACTCCAAGAGACCCAGTACTTC.

CDR3 residues: CASSLLTDTQYF. CDR3 in DNA: TGTGCCAGCAGTTTACTCACAGATACGCAGTATTTT. V is TRBV28 and J is TRBJ2-3; D uncertain. This CDR3 contains 12 residues. Trimming left V 2 bases short and J 2 bases short, with 2 bases between. CDR1 and CDR2 (germline): MDHEN, SYDVKM.

The chain is built from TRBV27 and TRBJ1-1; TRBD1 agrees at 9 bases. Germline lookup yields CDR1 MNHEY and CDR2 SMNVEV (reference sequence). The length of the CDR3 is 16 residues. J gave up 3 bases and V 4 bases, and 9 bases lay outside the gene matches. The DNA of the CDR3 is TGTGCCAGCAGTTCCCCGGGACAGGGAAGGGACACTGAAGCTTTCTTT. Translating gives CASSSPGQGRDTEAFF.

The chain carries TRBV6-5 and TRBJ2-1; TRBD2 aligns across 7 bases. Looked up from germline, CDR1 is MNHEY and CDR2 is SVGAGI. The trim removed 0 bases at V and 7 bases at J, leaving 9 bases unmatched. The CDR3 runs to 16 residues. The CDR3 DNA reads TGTGCCAGCAGTTACTCCGGACTAGGCTCGTTTAATGAGCAGTTCTTC. This gives the protein CASSYSGLGSFNEQFF.

The chain couples TRBV2 to TRBJ1-2, with a weak D call TRBD1 (5 bases). Germline loops: CDR1 SNHLY, CDR2 FYNNEI. V was cut by 6 bases and J by 3 bases, with 17 bases left in between. The CDR3 has 15 amino acids. CDR3 sequence: CASSPAGPRDYGYTF. CDR3 DNA: TGTGCCAGCAGCCCGGCGGGGCCCAGGGACTATGGCTACACCTTC. The whole variable domain, remainder taken from reference TRBV2 and TRBJ1-2, is EPEVTQTPSHQVTQMGQEVILRCVPISNHLYFYWYRQILGQKVEFLVSFYNNEISEKSEIFDDQFSVERPDGSNFTLKIRSTKLEDSAMYFCASSPAGPRDYGYTFGSGTRLTVV.

The chain links TRBV7-2 to TRBJ1-1; D is ambiguous. Trimming took off 5 bases at V and 1 base at J, with 11 bases between the two ends. This CDR3 region has 14 residues. Germline CDR1 SGHTA, CDR2 FQGNSA. The CDR3 loop reads CASSRDRRNTEAFF. Written as DNA, the CDR3 is TGTGCCAGCAGCAGAGATCGGAGGAACACTGAAGCTTTCTTT.

This clone has only one observation. CDR3 nucleotide sequence: TGTGCCAGCAGACTAGGGGTGGGACAGCTTTATGGCTACACCTTC. Translation: CASRLGVGQLYGYTF. V and J are TRBV28 and TRBJ1-2; 7 bases agree with TRBD1. After removal of 6 bases from V and 5 bases from J, the junction contained 12 bases not matched to a gene. Per the germline V gene, CDR1 is MDHEN and CDR2 is SYDVKM. This CDR3 comprises 15 residues.

V is TRBV5-5 and J is TRBJ2-3; D is unclear. CDR1 and CDR2 from the germline V gene are SGHKS and YYEKEE (reference sequence). V lost 2 bases and J lost 2, with 3 bases in between. The CDR3 has 12 residues. This CDR3 reads CASSFDTDTQYF. Here the CDR3 DNA reads TGTGCCAGCAGCTTTGACACAGATACGCAGTATTTT.

This clone occurred a few times. The rearrangement joins TRBV9 to TRBJ2-7; 7 bases are shared with TRBD1. This CDR3 region has 15 residues. The J segment lost 3 bases and the V segment lost 0 bases, leaving 6 bases of the junction unmatched. Germline lookup yields CDR1 SGDLS and CDR2 YYNGEE. The CDR3 DNA reads TGTGCCAGCAGCGTAGCAGGGGGTGGAAACTACGAGCAGTACTTC. The encoded protein is CASSVAGGGNYEQYF.

The chain employs TRBV11-2 and TRBJ2-3, with 7 bases identical to TRBD2. Losses at the gene ends were 5 bases for V and 2 bases for J; bases not matched to a gene: 19. CDR3 size: 19 residues. The germline V gene has CDR1 SGHAT and CDR2 FQNNGV. DNA for the CDR3: TGTGCCAGCAGCCTTAGGACCAGACTAACTAGCGAATTCACAGATACGCAGTATTTT. It specifies CASSLRTRLTSEFTDTQYF.